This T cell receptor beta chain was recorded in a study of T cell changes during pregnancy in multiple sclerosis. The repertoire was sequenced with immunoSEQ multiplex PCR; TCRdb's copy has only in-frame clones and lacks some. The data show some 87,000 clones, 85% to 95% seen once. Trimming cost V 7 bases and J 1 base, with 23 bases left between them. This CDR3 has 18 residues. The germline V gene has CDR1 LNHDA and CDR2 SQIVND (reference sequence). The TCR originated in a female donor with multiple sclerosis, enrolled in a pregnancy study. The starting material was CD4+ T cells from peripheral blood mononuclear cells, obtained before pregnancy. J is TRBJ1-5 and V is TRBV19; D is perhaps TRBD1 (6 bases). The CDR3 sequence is CASTSRALGGLSNQPQHF. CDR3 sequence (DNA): TGTGCCAGTACGTCCCGGGCCTTAGGGGGTTTGAGCAATCAGCCCCAGCATTTT.